These T cell receptor beta chains were read from a single sample in a study of beta chain features in type 1 diabetes. Generated by immunoSEQ multiplex PCR, the TCRdb table keeps only in-frame clones and is missing some. The data contain roughly 330,000 clones, approximately 13% of them singletons. Specimen: naive CD4+ T cells from blood. These receptors originate from a woman between 18 and 29 years old with type 1 diabetes. Both conserved end residues are part of each CDR3. A D gene is named only where the DNA matches it firmly. The size field is filled for only some rows; it gives once, few, many or a size class.

J: TRBJ2-7
size: few
D: TRBD2
V: TRBV7-9
DNA: TGTGCCAGCAGCTTGGGGACTAGCGGGAGGATCTACGAGCAGTACTTC
CDR3: CASSLGTSGRIYEQYF

J: TRBJ1-5
size: .
D: .
V: TRBV5-8
DNA: TGTGCCAGCAGCTTTACCGGGGGAAGCAATCAGCCCCAGCATTTT
CDR3: CASSFTGGSNQPQHF

J: TRBJ1-5
size: few
D: .
V: TRBV15
DNA: TGTGCCACCTCACAGCCCTTGGTTCAGCCCCAGCATTTT
CDR3: CATSQPLVQPQHF

J: TRBJ1-4
size: few
D: TRBD1
V: TRBV5-6
DNA: TGTGCCAGCAATTCCTGGGACAGGGGGCCTGAAAAACTGTTTTTT
CDR3: CASNSWDRGPEKLFF

J: TRBJ1-5
size: .
D: .
V: TRBV18
DNA: TGTGCCAGCTCACCAGATTCGGATCAGCCCCAGCATTTT
CDR3: CASSPDSDQPQHF

J: TRBJ2-3
size: .
D: TRBD1
V: TRBV25-1
DNA: TGTGCCAGCAGTGAGCTACAGGGGGTTCGTTCAGATACGCAGTATTTT
CDR3: CASSELQGVRSDTQYF

J: TRBJ2-1
size: .
D: TRBD2
V: TRBV19
DNA: TGTGCCAGTAGTATTCTAGGAGCGGGGGGTAGCTCCTACAATGAGCAGTTCTTC
CDR3: CASSILGAGGSSYNEQFF

J: TRBJ1-4
size: few
D: TRBD1
V: TRBV28
DNA: TGTGCCAGCAGCCGTGACAGGGACGCAACTAATGAAAAACTGTTTTTT
CDR3: CASSRDRDATNEKLFF

J: TRBJ2-1
size: few
D: TRBD2
V: TRBV11-2
DNA: TGTGCCAGCAGCTTAGGTCTAGCGGGGTACAATGAGCAGTTCTTC
CDR3: CASSLGLAGYNEQFF

J: TRBJ2-5
size: .
D: TRBD2
V: TRBV18
DNA: TGTGCCAGCTCACCTCTTACCGGGACTATCCAAGAGACCCAGTACTTC
CDR3: CASSPLTGTIQETQYF

J: TRBJ1-2
size: few
D: .
V: TRBV7-2
DNA: TGTGCCAGCAGCTTAATACAGGGTACCTATGGCTACACCTTC
CDR3: CASSLIQGTYGYTF

J: TRBJ2-5
size: .
D: .
V: TRBV7-8
DNA: TGTGCCAGCAGTAACGGGGAGACCCAGTACTTC
CDR3: CASSNGETQYF

J: TRBJ1-1
size: .
D: TRBD1
V: TRBV30
DNA: TGTGCCTGCAAAACCGGGACAGGGTGGGAGACTGAAGCTTTCTTT
CDR3: CACKTGTGWETEAFF

J: TRBJ2-1
size: .
D: TRBD2
V: TRBV7-2
DNA: TGTGCCAGCAGCTGGGACTTCGGGGGGAGCGGTGGACAGTTCTTC
CDR3: CASSWDFGGSGGQFF

J: TRBJ1-1
size: few
D: TRBD1
V: TRBV18
DNA: TGTGCCAGCTCACCCCAAGACAGGGGCCTTGGAAACACTGAAGCTTTCTTT
CDR3: CASSPQDRGLGNTEAFF

J: TRBJ1-2
size: .
D: TRBD1
V: TRBV7-2
DNA: TGTGCCAGCAGCACGACAGGGGGCTATGGCTACACCTTC
CDR3: CASSTTGGYGYTF

J: TRBJ2-5
size: few
D: TRBD1
V: TRBV11-2
DNA: TGTGCCAGCAGCTTTTTGACAGGGGGCTTCGAGACCCAGTACTTC
CDR3: CASSFLTGGFETQYF

J: TRBJ1-2
size: few
D: .
V: TRBV18
DNA: TGTGCCAGCTCACCTCGGCCCTGGTATGAGGGTCGGAACTATGGCTACACCTTC
CDR3: CASSPRPWYEGRNYGYTF

J: TRBJ2-7
size: few
D: .
V: TRBV6-6
DNA: TGTGCCAGCAGTTCCCGGGGGATCTCCTACGAGCAGTACTTC
CDR3: CASSSRGISYEQYF

J: TRBJ2-7
size: .
D: .
V: TRBV30
DNA: TGTGCCTGGAGTGTCCCCCACACAGGGAAAAGGGCCTACGAGCAGTACTTC
CDR3: CAWSVPHTGKRAYEQYF

J: TRBJ2-3
size: .
D: TRBD2
V: TRBV30
DNA: TGTGCCTGGAGTGTACGGCGGGGGTCCGATACGCAGTATTTT
CDR3: CAWSVRRGSDTQYF

J: TRBJ2-4
size: once
D: TRBD1
V: TRBV5-1
DNA: TGCGCCAGCAAGCCCTCTCCCGGGACAGGGGGCGTCAAAGCCAAAAACATTCAGTACTTC
CDR3: CASKPSPGTGGVKAKNIQYF

J: TRBJ1-1
size: .
D: TRBD1
V: TRBV11-3
DNA: TGTGCCAGCAGCAGAAGGCAGACAGGGCAAGTGAACACTGAAGCTTTCTTT
CDR3: CASSRRQTGQVNTEAFF

J: TRBJ2-5
size: few
D: .
V: TRBV18
DNA: TGTGCCAGCTCACCGGGCGCGGGAGAGACCCAGTACTTC
CDR3: CASSPGAGETQYF

J: TRBJ2-1
size: .
D: TRBD2
V: TRBV7-2
DNA: TGTGCCAGCAGCTTACTAGCGGGATACAATGAGCAGTTCTTC
CDR3: CASSLLAGYNEQFF

J: TRBJ2-5
size: few
D: TRBD2
V: TRBV12-5
DNA: TGTGCTAGTGGTTTGGTTGTCGGGAGGTTCCAAGAGACCCAGTACTTC
CDR3: CASGLVVGRFQETQYF